These 5 T cell receptor beta chains were sequenced from one sample in a study of blood T cell repertoires in COVID-19. Produced via immunoSEQ multiplex PCR; TCRdb's table is partial and in-frame only. The sample shows 190,000 or so clones, roughly 86% of them seen only once. Input material: peripheral blood. The receptors were gathered from a man between 35 and 55 years old with active or convalescent COVID-19.

The rearrangement joins TRBV5-1 to TRBJ2-2; 7 bases fit TRBD1. The length of the CDR3 is 14 residues. The germline gives CDR1 SGHRS, CDR2 YFSETQ. Trimming at V came to 4 bases and at J to 5 bases, leaving 5 bases not matched to a gene. CDR3 sequence: CASSHRGSTGELFF. The CDR3, as DNA: TGCGCCAGCAGCCACAGGGGAAGTACCGGGGAGCTGTTTTTT.

The chain is built from TRBV21-1 and TRBJ2-7; the DNA was not used to check the table's D call, TRBD1. TRBV21-1 is flagged as a pseudogene. The length of the CDR3 is 16 residues. The CDR3 is CASSTATGQYSYEQYF. The CDR3 DNA reads as TGTGCCAGCAGCACCGCGACAGGGCAATATTCCTACGAGCAGTACTTC.

Only one count was recorded for this clone. The gene calls are TRBV5-1 and TRBJ1-4; D uncertain. The CDR3 runs to 13 residues. Trimming took 5 bases from V and 4 from J, leaving 9 bases between them. Germline values: CDR1 SGHRS, CDR2 YFSETQ. The CDR3 loop reads CASSSGVNEKLFF. For the CDR3, the DNA is TGCGCCAGCAGTTCCGGGGTTAATGAAAAACTGTTTTTT.

This sequence joins TRBV7-2 and TRBJ2-7, with D perhaps matching TRBD2 (5 bases). The CDR3 loop spans 16 amino acids. The germline gives CDR1 SGHTA, CDR2 FQGNSA. Trimming shortened V by 3 bases and J by 0 bases, and 15 bases separated the two germline ends. DNA of the CDR3: TGTGCCAGCAGCTTTCTTAGCGACTCGAGCTCCTACGAGCAGTACTTC. Amino acids: CASSFLSDSSSYEQYF.

This chain uses TRBV5-6 with TRBJ1-2, with 7 bases fitting TRBD1. Per germline, CDR1 SGHDT and CDR2 YYEEEE. The CDR3 loop spans 15 amino acids. V was clipped by 1 base and J by 1 base; unmatched bases: 4. The CDR3 sequence: CASSLRGQFNYGYTF. The CDR3 nucleotides are TGTGCCAGCAGCTTGCGGGGACAGTTTAACTATGGCTACACCTTC.